The 18 T cell receptor beta chains listed next were all sequenced from one sample in a study of T cell repertoires in cytomegalovirus infection. Each CDR3 protein gets one entry after TCRdb re-called the reads with MiXCR. There are 550,000 to 700,000 distinct CDR3 sequences in the sample; 40% occur only once, and around 46% lies in the top ten. No cognate antigen is known for these TCRs. Material: cultured PBMCs, obtained from culture after CMV antigen stimulation. The receptors were gathered from a human donor in good health (CMV status not recorded). Some clones in this sample may be carry-over from other donors' samples.

The chain links TRBV12-3 or TRBV12-4 to TRBJ2-1; 8 nucleotides align to TRBD1. The CDR3 is 13 residues long. Trimming removed 5 bases from V and 8 bases from J; junction bases left unmatched: 5. CDR3: CASSPGQGHEQFF. The CDR3 nucleotides read TGTGCCAGCAGTCCTGGACAGGGCCATGAGCAGTTCTTC.

The chain carries TRBV6-1 and TRBJ2-1; D assignment may be TRBD1 or TRBD2 (6 bases each). The CDR3 is 18 residues long. CDR1 is MNHNS and CDR2 is SASEGT in the germline V gene. V was cut by 0 bases and J by 5 bases, with 20 bases left in between. The CDR3 coding sequence is TGTGCCAGCAGTGAAGCGCGGGATTTCCAGACAGGAAACAATGAGCAGTTCTTC. It codes for CASSEARDFQTGNNEQFF.

The J gene is TRBJ2-2, the V gene TRBV2, with TRBD2 identical over 8 bases. Germline CDR1 and CDR2: SNHLY and FYNNEI. J lost 6 bases, V lost 2 bases, and 8 bases had no gene match. The CDR3 is 16 amino acids. CDR3 loop: CASSERASGLPGELFF. DNA for the CDR3: TGTGCCAGCAGTGAAAGGGCTAGCGGGCTTCCCGGGGAGCTGTTTTTT.

This clonotype has only a few counts. The chain recombines TRBV12-3 or TRBV12-4 with TRBJ1-2, with a tentative D call TRBD1 (6 bases). V shed 6 bases and J shed 5 bases, with 19 bases lying between them. The CDR3 runs to 15 residues. The CDR3 loop is CASSRAGANLYGYTF. CDR3 nucleotide sequence: TGTGCCAGCAGCAGGGCAGGGGCAAACCTTTATGGCTACACCTTC.

This clonotype came up once. The gene calls are TRBV6-6 and TRBJ1-2, with unresolved D. The CDR3 contains 11 residues. Germline-derived CDR1 and CDR2 are MNHNY and SVGAGI (reference sequence). Trimming cost V 7 bases and J 6 bases, with 9 bases left between them. The CDR3 DNA is TGTGCCAGCACGGAAGGTGATGGCTACACCTTC. Translated, it gives CASTEGDGYTF.

V is TRBV12-3 or TRBV12-4 and J is TRBJ1-3; maybe TRBD1 (6 bases). The CDR3 contains 14 residues. The V gene lost 6 bases and the J gene lost 5 bases, with 14 bases spanning the gap. The DNA of the CDR3 is TGTGCCAGCAGGGATGGACAGAAAAGAAACACCATATATTTT. This codes for CASRDGQKRNTIYF.

V usage is TRBV7-2 and J usage is TRBJ2-7; D unclear. V was cut by 2 bases and J by 6 bases, with 11 bases left in between. The germline V gene encodes CDR1 SGHTA and CDR2 FQGNSA. This CDR3 contains 13 residues. CDR3 coding DNA: TGTGCCAGCAGCTTATCTCAGTCCCGCGAGCAGTACTTC. Its translation is CASSLSQSREQYF.

The rearrangement links TRBV5-1 to TRBJ2-1; unclear D gene. The CDR3 consists of 13 residues. Trimming took 1 base from V and 7 from J, leaving 9 bases between them. The germline V gene has CDR1 SGHRS and CDR2 YFSETQ. The CDR3 coding sequence is TGCGCCAGCAGCTTGCGCCCTTCGAATGAGCAGTTCTTC. Its protein is CASSLRPSNEQFF.

This clonotype was counted many times. V usage is TRBV7-8 and J usage is TRBJ1-1; 7 bases map to TRBD1. CDR3 length equals 13 residues. V shed 10 bases, J shed 1 base, and the junction held 6 bases outside the gene matches. Per germline, CDR1 SGHVS and CDR2 FQNEAQ. Here the CDR3 DNA reads TGTGCCACCTCCACAGGGGCGAACACTGAAGCTTTCTTT. This translates into CATSTGANTEAFF.

The gene calls are TRBV19 and TRBJ1-6; D call uncertain. Looked up from germline, CDR1 is LNHDA and CDR2 is SQIVND (reference sequence). V was shortened by 4 bases and J by 11 bases, with 15 bases between the two germline ends. This CDR3 has 14 residues. The CDR3 bases are TGTGCCAGTAGTACTACAGCATCACGGGCACCCCTCCACTTT. It encodes CASSTTASRAPLHF.

CDR3 loop: CASSLVEGSYGYTF. The CDR3 DNA follows: TGTGCCAGCAGCTTAGTTGAGGGGAGCTATGGCTACACCTTC. V and J are TRBV7-2 and TRBJ1-2; D perhaps matches TRBD1 (5 bases). This CDR3 contains 14 residues. Germline V gives CDR1 SGHTA, CDR2 FQGNSA. The V gene lost 1 base and the J gene lost 4 bases, with 10 bases spanning the gap.

The chain uses TRBV12-3 or TRBV12-4 and TRBJ2-5; the match to TRBD2 covers 7 bases. The CDR3 runs 15 residues. The ends lost 7 bases at V and 5 bases at J; junction bases unmatched: 13. The CDR3 loop reads CASTPYRGEGETQYF. In nucleotides, the CDR3 is TGTGCCAGCACCCCGTATCGAGGGGAGGGGGAGACCCAGTACTTC.

The CDR3 spells CASSQEWVGYQETQYF. The CDR3 bases are TGCGCCAGCAGCCAAGAGTGGGTGGGGTACCAAGAGACCCAGTACTTC. The gene calls are TRBV4-3 and TRBJ2-5; D remains ambiguous. The CDR3 is made up of 16 amino acids. V lost 0 bases to trimming and J lost 0 bases, with 11 bases between them. Germline CDR1 reads LGHNA; CDR2 reads YSLEER.

This sequence joins TRBV7-2 and TRBJ2-1; D is perhaps TRBD2 (5 bases). Trimming took 1 base from V and 6 from J, leaving 13 bases between them. The CDR3 is made up of 15 amino acids. The germline V gene encodes CDR1 SGHTA and CDR2 FQGNSA. CDR3 loop: CASSLVASLGNEQFF. In DNA form, the CDR3 reads TGTGCCAGCAGCTTAGTGGCTAGCCTCGGCAATGAGCAGTTCTTC.

The rearrangement joins TRBV28 to TRBJ2-3, with 12 bases matching TRBD2. The CDR3 extends over 17 amino acids. Trimming at V came to 4 bases and at J to 4 bases, leaving 9 bases not matched to a gene. Germline V gene data show CDR1 as MDHEN and CDR2 as SYDVKM. Here the CDR3 reads CASSYPGLAGIADTQYF. CDR3 nucleotides: TGTGCCAGCAGTTATCCGGGACTAGCGGGTATCGCAGATACGCAGTATTTT.

This sequence joins TRBV7-2 and TRBJ2-4; 8 bases line up with TRBD2. The CDR3 has 12 amino acids. V shed 5 bases, J shed 9 bases, and the junction held 3 bases outside the gene matches. From germline, CDR1 is SGHTA and CDR2 FQGNSA. The CDR3 protein is CASSPGGGIQYF. CDR3 sequence (DNA): TGTGCCAGCAGCCCCGGGGGGGGCATTCAGTACTTC.

The V and J genes are TRBV6-2 or TRBV6-3 and TRBJ2-7; TRBD2 is a possible D gene (5 bases). The V gene lost 0 bases and the J gene lost 3 bases, with 9 bases spanning the gap. CDR3 length equals 14 residues. Germline loops: CDR1 MNHEY, CDR2 SVGEGT. The DNA of the CDR3 is TGTGCCAGCAGTTACTCGTCGGGGTACTACGAGCAGTACTTC. This translates into CASSYSSGYYEQYF.

The chain employs TRBV7-2 and TRBJ1-3, with D possibly matching TRBD1 (5 bases). Trimming pared 6 bases from V and 4 bases from J, leaving 7 bases between. CDR1 is SGHTA and CDR2 is FQGNSA in the germline V gene. The CDR3 spans 12 residues. The DNA of the CDR3 is TGTGCCAGCAGTCGACAGGGAAACACCATATATTTT. Encoded protein: CASSRQGNTIYF.